These 11 T cell receptor beta chains were sequenced from one sample in a study of CD8 T cells in ankylosing spondylitis. TCRdb reprocessed the 5' RACE reads via MiXCR and lists one record per CDR3 protein. The data contain a few hundred thousand distinct CDR3 sequences, 11% of them seen just once; the ten biggest clones take up roughly 9.1%. The specimen sequenced was blood, either unsorted or a sorted T cell fraction (not recorded which). Receptors originate from a female donor with ankylosing spondylitis or in good health (not recorded which).

This clonotype was found many times. The genes are TRBV20-1 and TRBJ2-7, with 7 bases aligning to TRBD2. Germline assignment: CDR1 DFQATT and CDR2 SNEGSKA (reference sequence). The CDR3 extends over 14 amino acids. V dropped 3 bases and J dropped 2; count of bases not matched to a gene: 7. CDR3 DNA: TGCAGTGCTAGGCGGGGGACTTCTCCCTACGAGCAGTACTTC. Translated: CSARRGTSPYEQYF.

In its sample, this clonotype was seen many times. The rearrangement joins TRBV20-1 to TRBJ1-6, with D perhaps TRBD1 (5 bases). This CDR3 is 15 amino acids long. Germline CDR1 reads DFQATT; CDR2 reads SNEGSKA (reference sequence). The V and J ends lost 5 bases and 7 bases respectively, with 18 bases between them. The CDR3 sequence is CSAAHDGGTNSPLHF. The CDR3 bases are TGCAGTGCTGCACACGACGGGGGTACGAATTCACCCCTCCACTTT.

This clonotype was picked up many times. V gene TRBV20-1 combines with J gene TRBJ1-2; D might be TRBD1 (6 bases). Germline CDR1 and CDR2: DFQATT and SNEGSKA (reference sequence). CDR3 length: 15 amino acids. V was pared by 0 bases and J by 3 bases, with 14 bases between. The CDR3 DNA is TGCAGTGCTAGAGATTGGGGGGGCGCGGACTATGGCTACACCTTC. Its translation is CSARDWGGADYGYTF.

This clonotype came up many times. The chain uses TRBV15 and TRBJ2-1, with D perhaps TRBD2 (7 bases). CDR1 is LNHNV, CDR2 YYDKDF, per germline (reference sequence). V was pared by 3 bases and J by 7 bases, with 19 bases between. The CDR3 covers 16 residues. The CDR3, as DNA: TGTGCCACCAGCAGTTTTAGGGGGGGTCGGTGGAATGAGCAGTTCTTC. It translates to CATSSFRGGRWNEQFF.

Details on this clonotype: At one of its ends the junction is not consistent with the germline gene, which may arise from a read error. Written as DNA, the CDR3 is TGTGCCAGCAGTTGGGACGGCACCAGGGAGCTGTTTTTT. This encodes CASSWDGTRELFF. This chain joins TRBV12-3 or TRBV12-4 and TRBJ2-2; the D call may be TRBD1 or TRBD2 (5 bases each). The CDR3 is 13 amino acids.

The rearrangement joins TRBV20-1 to TRBJ1-5, with D unresolved. V lost 7 bases and J 2 bases, leaving 9 bases between the germline ends. Per germline, CDR1 DFQATT and CDR2 SNEGSKA (reference sequence). This CDR3 has 12 residues. Here the CDR3 reads CSVASGNQPQHF. CDR3 nucleotide sequence: TGCAGTGTCGCCAGCGGCAATCAGCCCCAGCATTTT.

This clonotype appeared many times. The CDR3 region is CASSGEKGWTYNSPLHF. CDR3 nucleotide sequence: TGTGCCAGCAGCGGGGAAAAGGGCTGGACCTATAATTCACCCCTCCACTTT. This chain connects TRBV9 to TRBJ1-6; D remains ambiguous. V dropped 3 bases and J dropped 2 bases, with 15 bases sitting between them. The CDR3 has 17 amino acids. Germline V CDR1 and CDR2: SGDLS, YYNGEE.

This clonotype was counted at least ten times. The chain recombines TRBV20-1 with TRBJ2-7, with D tentatively TRBD1 (7 bases). The CDR3 runs 14 residues. The V gene's germline CDR1 is DFQATT and CDR2 SNEGSKA (reference sequence). Deletions cut 5 bases from V and 7 bases from J, with 21 bases between. The DNA of the CDR3 is TGCAGTGCTGCTTCGTCCAGGGGGGCTTGGGAGCAGTACTTC. Amino acid sequence: CSAASSRGAWEQYF.

This clonotype was detected ten times or more. This chain uses TRBV5-1 with TRBJ1-5, with D possibly being TRBD1 (5 bases). Germline loops: CDR1 SGHRS, CDR2 YFSETQ. V dropped 0 bases and J dropped 0 bases, with 7 bases sitting between them. The CDR3 sequence is 15 residues long. The CDR3 DNA is TGCGCCAGCAGCTTGGACGGGACTAGCAATCAGCCCCAGCATTTT. Amino acid sequence: CASSLDGTSNQPQHF. The full variable domain, its missing parts supplied by reference TRBV5-1 and TRBJ1-5, is KAGVTQTPRYLIKTRGQQVTLSCSPISGHRSVSWYQQTPGQGLQFLFEYFSETQRNKGNFPGRFSGRQFSNSRSEMNVSTLELGDSALYLCASSLDGTSNQPQHFGDGTRLSIL.

CDR3 sequence reads: CASCGRISTDTQYF. CDR3 DNA sequence: TGTGCCAGCTGTGGCAGGATTAGCACAGATACGCAGTATTTT. This rearrangement joins TRBV25-1 to TRBJ2-3; D is ambiguous. V gave up 8 bases and J gave up 0 bases, with 12 bases separating them. Germline V gives CDR1 MGHDK, CDR2 SYGVNS. The CDR3 is made up of 14 amino acids.

At least ten counts were recorded for this clonotype. This chain links TRBV20-1 with TRBJ2-7, with a possible D match to TRBD2 (6 bases). CDR1 is DFQATT, CDR2 SNEGSKA, per germline (reference sequence). There are 14 residues in the CDR3. Deletions cut 1 base from V and 5 bases from J, with 15 bases between. The CDR3, as DNA: TGCAGTGCTAGAGTTAACGGGAGAGGGAACGAGCAGTACTTC. As protein: CSARVNGRGNEQYF.